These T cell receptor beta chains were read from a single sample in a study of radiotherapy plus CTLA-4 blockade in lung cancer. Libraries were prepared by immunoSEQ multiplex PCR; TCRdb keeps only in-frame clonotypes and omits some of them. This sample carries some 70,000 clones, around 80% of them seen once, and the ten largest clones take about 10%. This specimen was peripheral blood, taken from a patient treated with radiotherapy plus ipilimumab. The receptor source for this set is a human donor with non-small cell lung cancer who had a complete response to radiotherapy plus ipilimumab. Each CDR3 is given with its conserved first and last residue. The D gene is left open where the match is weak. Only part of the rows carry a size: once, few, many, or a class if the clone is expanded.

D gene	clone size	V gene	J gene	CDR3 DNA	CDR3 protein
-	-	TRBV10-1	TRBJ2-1	TGCGCCAGCAGTGAGTCGAGGGAGTTTAGGAATGAGCAGTTCTTC	CASSESREFRNEQFF
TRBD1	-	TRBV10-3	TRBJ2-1	TGTGCCATCAGGGGGGACAGGGTGAATGAGCAGTTCTTC	CAIRGDRVNEQFF
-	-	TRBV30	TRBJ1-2	TGTGCCTGGAGTGTAGCTCCGGACGGAGGAAGTGGCTACACCTTC	CAWSVAPDGGSGYTF
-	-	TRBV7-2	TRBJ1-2	TGTGCCAGCAGCCTCTATGGCTACACCTTC	CASSLYGYTF
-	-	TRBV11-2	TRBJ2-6	TGTGCCAGCAGCTTAGATGGGGCCAACGTCCTGACTTTC	CASSLDGANVLTF
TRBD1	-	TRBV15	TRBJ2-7	TGTGCCACCAGCAGAGATTCTCCTTCGACAGGGCGCCTTGAGGGCGAGCAGTACTTC	CATSRDSPSTGRLEGEQYF
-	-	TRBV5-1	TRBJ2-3	TGCGCCAGCAGCTTGCAGGGGGGCCGTATGGATACGCAGTATTTT	CASSLQGGRMDTQYF
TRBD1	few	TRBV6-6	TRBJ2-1	TGTGCCAGCAAGGACAGGGGCCCTTACAATGAGCAGTTCTTC	CASKDRGPYNEQFF
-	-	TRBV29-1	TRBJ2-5	TGCAGCGTTAGGGAAGAGACCCAGTACTTC	CSVREETQYF
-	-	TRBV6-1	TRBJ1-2	TGTGCCAGCAGTGAAGCGCTTCAGGGGAGGGGCTATGGCTACACCTTC	CASSEALQGRGYGYTF
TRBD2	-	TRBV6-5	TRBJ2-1	TGTGCCAGCAGCACGGGGGGGCAGGGTGAGCAGTTCTTC	CASSTGGQGEQFF
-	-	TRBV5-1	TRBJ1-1	TGCGCCAGCAGTACCAGGGTTGATTCTGCGAACACTGAAGCTTTCTTT	CASSTRVDSANTEAFF
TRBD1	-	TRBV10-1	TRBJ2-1	TGCGCCAGCAGTACACCCGGGACAGGGGGCCGGAATGAGCAGTTCTTC	CASSTPGTGGRNEQFF
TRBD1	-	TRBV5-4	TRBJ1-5	TGTGCCAGCAGCCCCGGGACAGGCAATCAGCCCCAGCATTTT	CASSPGTGNQPQHF
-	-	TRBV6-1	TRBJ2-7	TGTGCCAGCACCCGCCGGGACACCTACGAGCAGTACTTC	CASTRRDTYEQYF
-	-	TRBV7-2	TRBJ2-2	TGTGCCAGCAGCCTTATAGAAGAGCTGTTTTTT	CASSLIEELFF
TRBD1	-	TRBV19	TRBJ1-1	TGTGCCAGTAGGGGGACAGGGGGCGCCGGTAACACTGAAGCTTTCTTT	CASRGTGGAGNTEAFF